This T cell receptor beta chain was sequenced in a study of T cells in Graves' hyperthyroidism and ophthalmopathy. Study findings and constraints: From stable hyperthyroidism, ophthalmopathy was separated by a 13 V-J model. Most expanded thyroid clonotypes above 0.001 recurred in blood.

On this clonotype: The antigen remains unidentified.

The investigators amplified TCR beta CDR3 regions from RNA transcripts. The HTBI set primed first-round TCR CDR3 RT-PCR. TCRdb itself ran the multiplex PCR reads through MiXCR, one entry per CDR3 protein. The sample holds some 620,000 distinct CDR3 sequences, under 20% seen once. Trimming cost V 5 bases and J 4 bases; bases outside gene matches: 17. This CDR3 is 21 amino acids long. Per germline, CDR1 MDHEN and CDR2 SYDVKM. The sequenced sample was blood. The receptor's source is a woman younger than 45 with Graves' hyperthyroidism. The V call is TRBV28, the J call TRBJ2-1; 16 bases are shared with TRBD2. The CDR3 DNA follows: TGTGCCAGCAGTACTGAGGCCGGGACTAGCGGGAGGGCCGGGAAGTACAATGAGCAGTTCTTC. Its translation: CASSTEAGTSGRAGKYNEQFF.